The text below deals with one TCR beta chain. Its cognate antigen has yet to be identified. No quality values exist for individual bases; no much larger clone is one base distant. For the CD8 naive samples, CD45RO-negative cells were positively selected for CCR7, yielding a CD45RA+CCR7+ population from which TemRA cells were excluded. The donors were healthy, HIV-negative adults who had no recently reported acute infections or vaccinations. Every donor was a Caucasian adult living in Nashville, Tennessee, USA. After blood collection by leukapheresis, PBMCs were isolated using Ficoll-Histopaque density gradient centrifugation and then cryopreserved in the vapor phase of liquid nitrogen. Analytical flow cytometry was used to check the purity and quantity of every magnetically sorted T cell population. Genomic DNA was isolated from each sorted fraction and quantified by UV absorbance on a Nanodrop 2000c.

Germline trimming: 2 bases from V, 2 bases from J; junction bases outside gene matches: 0. According to the germline V gene, CDR1 reads LGHNA and CDR2 reads YSLEER. From cysteine to phenylalanine, the CDR3 is 15 amino acids long. The DNA shown is the 45-base CDR3, in frame from base 1. The data are from a study of shared clonotypes between healthy human individuals (dated by TCRdb to 2018 to 2020). Background on the whole study: Three men and two women, aged 18 to 49 years, made up the cohort. For each donor, three plates each were used for CD4 naive and CD4 memory, two plates were used for CD8 naive, and one plate was used for CD8 memory. The study deeply sequenced blood TCR repertoires of about five healthy adults to estimate repertoire size and the extent of clonotype sharing between individuals. Libraries were prepared and TCR repertoires were sequenced by different laboratories using diverse techniques, in order to increase sequencing depth and limit assay-specific biases. Between about 0.94 and 10 billion PBMCs per donor were obtained by leukapheresis. Broad study findings and their caveats: Even with the large sequencing depth, rarefaction of the sorted-subset datasets indicated that sequencing was incomplete. When a handful of donors were compared, the shared fraction of clonotypes was about 5% for naive CD4, 3.5% to 4% for naive CD8, more than 2% for memory CD4, and around 0.4% for memory CD8. Because the study included a small number of donors, the genetic and exposure-history diversity represented was limited. Compared with non-shared clonotypes, clonotypes shared by all four sorted-subset donors had higher generation probabilities. Estimated clonotype richness was generally larger for naive than for memory subsets. Sampling was limited to blood, and TCR repertoires in tissue likely differ from TCR repertoires in blood. Based on pairwise subsampling, the degree of clonotype sharing among donors was expected to be affected by sequencing depth.

Using the deep immunoSEQ assay, TCR CDR3 regions were amplified from genomic DNA by multiplex PCR. Extracted genomic DNA from each cell subset was distributed evenly across all wells of several immunoSEQ 96-well plates, and each plate was treated as a replicate. For sorted subsets, each replicate PCR was loaded with 150 to 250 ng genomic DNA, equivalent to 30,000 or so T cell genomes. Purified libraries were quantified with a Qubit 3.0 fluorometer, sized on a Bioanalyzer 2100, and re-quantified with the KAPA Library Quantification kit. A separate single-read 150-cycle Illumina NextSeq 550 flow cell was used to sequence each immunoSEQ 96-well plate. The original methods were these. The immunoSEQ output contained only junctional sequences without quality scores, so filtering could not match that applied to full-length reads. To assign V/J genes and CDR3, sequences were annotated against IMGT germline references using PyIR, a Python wrapper for IgBLAST v1.9. Reads were removed for weak V/J assignments (E-value above 1e-6), missing CDR3, stop codons, out-of-frame junctions, or ambiguous translated residues. V3J clonotypes were defined by identical inferred V gene, J gene, and CDR3 amino acid sequence. The percentage overlap between two repertoires was calculated by dividing the number of shared unique clonotypes by the size of the smaller repertoire. Three approaches were used to assess repertoire richness: RTK rarefaction, the Chao1 estimator, and Recon v2.1 estimates of unobserved clonotypes. Generation probabilities were computed with OLGA for all TCRbeta clonotypes obtained by the gDNA method from a handful of donors. Drawn from immuneACCESS, this table holds only the in-frame rearrangements with V and J called that TCRdb kept. Clones are partly lost; checked studies trace under half to an unresolved V gene and leave the rest unexplained. Clone size and V and J calls were adopted from that table, with D and trimming inferred from the DNA. The table for this sample lists roughly 2,000,000 clones; about 95% of them were counted only once. In total, the top ten clones hold approximately 1% of the sample.

This TCR was sampled from a man aged 18 to 30 in good health. Specimen: naive CD8+ T cells sorted from blood. Explained via the paper, the cell subset or site label denotes: CD45RA+CCR7+. The rearranged chain carries TRBV4-3 and TRBJ2-1, with 10 middle bases fitting TRBD2. The CDR3 region reads CASSQLAGAYNEQFF. The DNA sequence is as follows: TGCGCCAGCAGCCAACTAGCGGGAGCCTACAATGAGCAGTTCTTC.